The present entry profiles one TCR beta chain with its context. Its antigen remains unidentified. The germline V gene encodes CDR1 SGDLS and CDR2 YYNGEE. V dropped 0 bases and J dropped 7; count of bases not matched to a gene: 4. The CDR3 extends over 14 amino acids. The protocol was immunoSEQ multiplex PCR, while the TCRdb copy is restricted to in-frame clones and leaves out a portion. The data contain about 130,000 clones, 94% of them singletons. This sample stems from a study of cytomegalovirus exposure and HLA in healthy donors. Regarding the study as a whole: Rarity marked most TCR sequences, yet some public TCRs occurred in many donors. Within the 120 or so validation repertoires, first-cohort TCR clusters tended to co-occur, according to a later analysis.

It was the approximately 110-subject validation cohort, separate from the 666-subject first cohort, to which the donors belonged. V gene TRBV9 combines with J gene TRBJ2-7, with TRBD2 matching over 10 bases. The source is a man aged 18 to 29 in good health and CMV-seropositive. The specimen sequenced was PBMCs. In DNA, the CDR3 is TGTGCCAGCAGCGTAGCTAGCGGGAGTCAAGAGCAGTACTTC. Amino acid sequence: CASSVASGSQEQYF.